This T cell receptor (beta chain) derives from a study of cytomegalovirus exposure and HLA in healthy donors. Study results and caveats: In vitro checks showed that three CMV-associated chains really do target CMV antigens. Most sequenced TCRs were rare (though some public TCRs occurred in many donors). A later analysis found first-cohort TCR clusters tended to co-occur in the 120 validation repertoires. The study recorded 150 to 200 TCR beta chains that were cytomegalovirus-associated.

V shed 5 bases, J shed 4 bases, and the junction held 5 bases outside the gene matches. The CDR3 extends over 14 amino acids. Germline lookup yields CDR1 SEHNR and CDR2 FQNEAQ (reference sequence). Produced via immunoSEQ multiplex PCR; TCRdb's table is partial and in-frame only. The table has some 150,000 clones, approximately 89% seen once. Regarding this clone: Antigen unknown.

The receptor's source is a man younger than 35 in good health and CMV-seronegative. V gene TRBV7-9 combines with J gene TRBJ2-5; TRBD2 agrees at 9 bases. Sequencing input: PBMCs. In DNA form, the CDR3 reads TGTGCCAGCAGCCCCGGGACTAGCCTAGAGACCCAGTACTTC. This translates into CASSPGTSLETQYF.